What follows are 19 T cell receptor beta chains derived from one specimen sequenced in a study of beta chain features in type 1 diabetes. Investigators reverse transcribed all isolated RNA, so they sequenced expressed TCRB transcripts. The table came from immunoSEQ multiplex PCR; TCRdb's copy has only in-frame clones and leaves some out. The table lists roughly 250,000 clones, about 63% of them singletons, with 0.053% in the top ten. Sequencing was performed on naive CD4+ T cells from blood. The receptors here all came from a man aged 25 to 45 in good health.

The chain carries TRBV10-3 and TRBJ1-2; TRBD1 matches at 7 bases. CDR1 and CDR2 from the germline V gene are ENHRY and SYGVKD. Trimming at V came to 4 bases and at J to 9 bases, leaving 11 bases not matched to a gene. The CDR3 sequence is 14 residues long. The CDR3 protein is CAISGDRDSERYTF. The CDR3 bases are TGTGCCATCAGTGGCGATCGGGACAGTGAGCGCTACACCTTC.

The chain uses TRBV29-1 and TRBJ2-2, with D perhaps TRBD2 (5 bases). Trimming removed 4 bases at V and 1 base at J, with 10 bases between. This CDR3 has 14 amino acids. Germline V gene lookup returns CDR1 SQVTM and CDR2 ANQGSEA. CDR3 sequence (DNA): TGCAGCGTTGGGACTTACAAGAACACCGGGGAGCTGTTTTTT. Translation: CSVGTYKNTGELFF.

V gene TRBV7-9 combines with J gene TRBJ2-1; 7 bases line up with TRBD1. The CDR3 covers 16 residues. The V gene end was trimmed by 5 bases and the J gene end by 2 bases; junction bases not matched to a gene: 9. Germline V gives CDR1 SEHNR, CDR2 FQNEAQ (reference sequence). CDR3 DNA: TGTGCCAGCAGCATCAGACAGGGAACCACCTACAATGAGCAGTTCTTC. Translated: CASSIRQGTTYNEQFF.

The CDR3 region is CASSLVTQDGTQYF. The CDR3 coding sequence is TGTGCCAGCAGCTTGGTTACACAGGACGGGACCCAGTACTTC. The chain links TRBV5-4 to TRBJ2-5; D perhaps matches TRBD1 (5 bases). The CDR3 contains 14 residues. From germline, CDR1 is SGHNT and CDR2 YYREEE (reference sequence). Trimming took 0 bases from V and 7 from J, leaving 13 bases between them. The whole variable domain, filled in from reference TRBV5-4 and TRBJ2-5, reads ETGVTQSPTHLIKTRGQQVTLRCSSQSGHNTVSWYQQALGQGPQFIFQYYREEENGRGNFPPRFSGLQFPNYSSELNVNALELDDSALYLCASSLVTQDGTQYFGPGTRLLVL.

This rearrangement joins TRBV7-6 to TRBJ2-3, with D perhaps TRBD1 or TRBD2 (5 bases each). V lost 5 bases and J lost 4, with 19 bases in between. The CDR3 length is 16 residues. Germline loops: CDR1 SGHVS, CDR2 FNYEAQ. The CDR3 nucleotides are TGTGCCAGCAGCGAGGGACCTTCCAGCAGGGCAGATACGCAGTATTTT. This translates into CASSEGPSSRADTQYF.

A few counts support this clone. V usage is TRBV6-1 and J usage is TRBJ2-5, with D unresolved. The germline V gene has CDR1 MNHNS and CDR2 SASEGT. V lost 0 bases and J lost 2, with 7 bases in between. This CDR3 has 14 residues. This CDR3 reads CASSEAIGQETQYF. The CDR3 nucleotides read TGTGCCAGCAGTGAAGCGATAGGGCAAGAGACCCAGTACTTC.

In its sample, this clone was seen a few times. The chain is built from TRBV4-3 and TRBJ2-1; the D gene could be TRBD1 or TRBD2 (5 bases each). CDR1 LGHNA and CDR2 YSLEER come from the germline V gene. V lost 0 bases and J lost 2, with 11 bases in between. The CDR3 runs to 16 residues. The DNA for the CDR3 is TGCGCCAGCAGCCAAGATCTGAGGGGAACCTACAATGAGCAGTTCTTC. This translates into CASSQDLRGTYNEQFF.

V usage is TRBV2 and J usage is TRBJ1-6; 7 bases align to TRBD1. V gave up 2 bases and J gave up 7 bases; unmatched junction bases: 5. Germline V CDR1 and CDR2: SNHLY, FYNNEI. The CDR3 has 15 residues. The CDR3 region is CASSELRRGNSPLHF. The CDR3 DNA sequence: TGTGCCAGCAGTGAATTACGCAGGGGGAATTCACCCCTCCACTTT.

CDR3 bases: TGTGCCACCACGGTCGGGACAAGTTATGAGCAGTTCTTC. It encodes CATTVGTSYEQFF. This chain links TRBV7-9 with TRBJ2-1; the D gene is possibly TRBD1 (6 bases). Germline V gene sequence: CDR1 SEHNR, CDR2 FQNEAQ (reference sequence). This CDR3 has 13 amino acids. The V and J ends lost 10 bases and 8 bases respectively, with 18 bases between them.

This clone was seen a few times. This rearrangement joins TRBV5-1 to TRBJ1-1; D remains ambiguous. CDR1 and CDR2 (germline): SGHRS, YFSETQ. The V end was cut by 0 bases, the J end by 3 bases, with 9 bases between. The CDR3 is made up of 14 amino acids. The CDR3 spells CASSLETRDTEAFF. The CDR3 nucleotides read TGCGCCAGCAGCTTGGAGACCCGGGACACTGAAGCTTTCTTT.

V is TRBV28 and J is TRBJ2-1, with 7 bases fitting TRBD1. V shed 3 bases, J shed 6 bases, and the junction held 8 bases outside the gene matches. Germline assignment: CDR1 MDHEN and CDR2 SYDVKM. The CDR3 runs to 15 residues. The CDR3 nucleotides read TGTGCCAGCAGTTTTACGGACAGGCAATTCAATGAGCAGTTCTTC. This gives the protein CASSFTDRQFNEQFF.

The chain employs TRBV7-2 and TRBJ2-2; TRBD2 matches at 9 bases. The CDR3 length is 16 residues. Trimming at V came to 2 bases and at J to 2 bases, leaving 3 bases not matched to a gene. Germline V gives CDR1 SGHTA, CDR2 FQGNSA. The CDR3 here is CASSLLAGLNTGELFF. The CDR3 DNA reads TGTGCCAGCAGCTTACTAGCGGGACTAAACACCGGGGAGCTGTTTTTT.

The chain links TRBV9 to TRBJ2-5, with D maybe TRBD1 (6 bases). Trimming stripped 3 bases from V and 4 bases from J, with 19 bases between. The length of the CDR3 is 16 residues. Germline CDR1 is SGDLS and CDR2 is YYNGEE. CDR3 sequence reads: CASSATRGLGRETQYF. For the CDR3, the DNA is TGTGCCAGCAGCGCGACCAGGGGCTTAGGTCGAGAGACCCAGTACTTC.

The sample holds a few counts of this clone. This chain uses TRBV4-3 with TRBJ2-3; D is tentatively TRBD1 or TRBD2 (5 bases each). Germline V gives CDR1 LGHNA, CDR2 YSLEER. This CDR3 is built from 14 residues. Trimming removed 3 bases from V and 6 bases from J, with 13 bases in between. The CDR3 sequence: CASSQLGDRDTQYF. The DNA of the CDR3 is TGCGCCAGCAGCCAGTTAGGGGACCGCGATACGCAGTATTTT.

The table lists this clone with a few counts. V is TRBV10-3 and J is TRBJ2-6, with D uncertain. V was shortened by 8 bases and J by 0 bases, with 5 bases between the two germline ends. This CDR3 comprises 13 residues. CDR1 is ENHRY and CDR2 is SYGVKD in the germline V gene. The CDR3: CAIGDSGANVLTF. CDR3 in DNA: TGTGCCATCGGGGACTCTGGGGCCAACGTCCTGACTTTC.

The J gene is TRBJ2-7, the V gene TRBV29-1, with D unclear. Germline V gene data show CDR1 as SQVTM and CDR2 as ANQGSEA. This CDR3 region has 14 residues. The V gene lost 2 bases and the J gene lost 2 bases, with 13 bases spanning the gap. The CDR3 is CSVETIKNPYEQYF. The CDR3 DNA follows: TGCAGCGTTGAAACTATAAAGAACCCCTACGAGCAGTACTTC.

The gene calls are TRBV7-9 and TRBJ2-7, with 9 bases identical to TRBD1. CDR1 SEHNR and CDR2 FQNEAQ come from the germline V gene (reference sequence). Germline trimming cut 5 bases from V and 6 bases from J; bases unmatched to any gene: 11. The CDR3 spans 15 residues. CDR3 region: CASSTGTGISLEQYF. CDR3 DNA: TGTGCCAGCAGCACAGGGACAGGGATTTCGCTCGAGCAGTACTTC. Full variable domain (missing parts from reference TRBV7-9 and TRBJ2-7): DTGVSQNPRHKITKRGQNVTFRCDPISEHNRLYWYRQTLGQGPEFLTYFQNEAQLEKSRLLSDRFSAERPKGSFSTLEIQRTEQGDSAMYLCASSTGTGISLEQYFGPGTRLTVT.

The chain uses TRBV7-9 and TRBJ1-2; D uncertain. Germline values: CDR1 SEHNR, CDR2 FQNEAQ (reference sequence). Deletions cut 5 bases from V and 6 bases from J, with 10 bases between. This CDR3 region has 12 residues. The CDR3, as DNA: TGTGCCAGCAGCCCGAGGGTGGATGGCTACACCTTC. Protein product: CASSPRVDGYTF.

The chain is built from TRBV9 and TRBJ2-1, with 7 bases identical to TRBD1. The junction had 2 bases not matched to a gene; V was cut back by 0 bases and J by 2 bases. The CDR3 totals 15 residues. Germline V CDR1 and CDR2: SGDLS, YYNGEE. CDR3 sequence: CASSVEGQTYNEQFF. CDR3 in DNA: TGTGCCAGCAGCGTAGAGGGACAGACCTACAATGAGCAGTTCTTC. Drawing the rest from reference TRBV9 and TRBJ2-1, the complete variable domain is DSGVTQTPKHLITATGQRVTLRCSPRSGDLSVYWYQQSLDQGLQFLIQYYNGEERAKGNILERFSAQQFPDLHSELNLSSLELGDSALYFCASSVEGQTYNEQFFGPGTRLTVL.